The T cell receptor beta chain under discussion was sequenced for a study of blood T cells in healthy people across ages. This clonotype appeared a few times. The ends were cut back, 4 bases at V and 7 bases at J, with 8 bases in the middle. Germline lookup yields CDR1 MNHNY and CDR2 SVGAGI (reference sequence). The length of the CDR3 is 12 residues. Using a J-beta primer mix together with a sample-barcoded 5' primer, a second PCR was run for 7 to 11 cycles. In TCRdb, the 5' RACE reads were re-called with MiXCR into one record per CDR3 protein. In the table there are about 1.5 million distinct CDR3 sequences, roughly two fifths of which are singletons.

The material sequenced was blood. The J gene is TRBJ1-5, the V gene TRBV6-6; weak D call: TRBD1 (5 bases). The source is a woman aged 18 to 35 in good health. The CDR3 coding sequence is TGTGCCAGCAGTTGGGACCAGCAGCCCCAGCATTTT. Amino acids: CASSWDQQPQHF.